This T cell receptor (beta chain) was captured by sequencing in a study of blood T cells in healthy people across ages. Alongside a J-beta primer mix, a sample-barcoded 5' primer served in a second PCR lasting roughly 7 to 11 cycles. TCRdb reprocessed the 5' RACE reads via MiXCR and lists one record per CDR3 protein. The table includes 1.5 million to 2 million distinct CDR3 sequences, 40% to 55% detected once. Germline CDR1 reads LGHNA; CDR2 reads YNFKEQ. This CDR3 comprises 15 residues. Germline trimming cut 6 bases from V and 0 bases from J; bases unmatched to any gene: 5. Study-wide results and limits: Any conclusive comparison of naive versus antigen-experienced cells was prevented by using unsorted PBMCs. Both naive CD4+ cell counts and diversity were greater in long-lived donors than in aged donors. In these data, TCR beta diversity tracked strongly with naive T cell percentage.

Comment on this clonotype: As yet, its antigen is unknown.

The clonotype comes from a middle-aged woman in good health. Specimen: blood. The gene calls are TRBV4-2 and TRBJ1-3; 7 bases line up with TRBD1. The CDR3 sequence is CASRFTGDSGNTIYF. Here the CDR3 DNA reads TGTGCCAGCAGATTTACAGGGGACTCTGGAAACACCATATATTTT.